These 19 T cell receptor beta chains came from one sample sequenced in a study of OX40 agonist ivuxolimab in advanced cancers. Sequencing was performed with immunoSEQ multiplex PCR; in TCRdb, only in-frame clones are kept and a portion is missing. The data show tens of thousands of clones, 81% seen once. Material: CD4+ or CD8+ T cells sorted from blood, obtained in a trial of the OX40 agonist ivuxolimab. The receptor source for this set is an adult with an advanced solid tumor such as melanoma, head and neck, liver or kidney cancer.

CDR3 DNA sequence: TGTGCCAGCACTCCCCACAGTGGGGTTACGCAGTATTTT. Translating gives CASTPHSGVTQYF. The rearrangement joins TRBV27 to TRBJ2-3; D call uncertain. Germline V gene sequence: CDR1 MNHEY, CDR2 SMNVEV (reference sequence). The V end lost 7 bases, the J end lost 8 bases, and 16 bases lay between the germline ends. The CDR3 covers 13 residues.

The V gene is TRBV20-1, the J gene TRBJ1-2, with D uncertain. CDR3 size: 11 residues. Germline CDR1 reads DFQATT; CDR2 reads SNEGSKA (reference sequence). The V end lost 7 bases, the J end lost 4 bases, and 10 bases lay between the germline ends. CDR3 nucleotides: TGCAGTGTTCTCAGGTCCTATGGCTACACCTTC. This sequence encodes CSVLRSYGYTF.

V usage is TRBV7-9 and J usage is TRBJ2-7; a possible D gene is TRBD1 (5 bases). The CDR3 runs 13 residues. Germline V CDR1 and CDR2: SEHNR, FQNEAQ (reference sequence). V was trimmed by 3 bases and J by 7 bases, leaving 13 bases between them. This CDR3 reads CASSFEGVGEQYF. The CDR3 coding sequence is TGTGCCAGCAGCTTTGAAGGGGTGGGTGAGCAGTACTTC.

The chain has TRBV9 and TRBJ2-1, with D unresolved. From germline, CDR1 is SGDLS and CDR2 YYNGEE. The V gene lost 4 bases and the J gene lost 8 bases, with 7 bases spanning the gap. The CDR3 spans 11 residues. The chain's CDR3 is CASSTTHEQFF. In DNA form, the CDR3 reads TGTGCCAGCAGCACAACCCATGAGCAGTTCTTC.

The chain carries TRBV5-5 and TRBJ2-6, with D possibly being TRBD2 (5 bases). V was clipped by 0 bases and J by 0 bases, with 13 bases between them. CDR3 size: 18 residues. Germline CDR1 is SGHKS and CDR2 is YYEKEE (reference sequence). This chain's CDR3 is CASSLGPGGSSGANVLTF. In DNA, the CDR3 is TGTGCCAGCAGCTTGGGGCCGGGTGGGAGCTCTGGGGCCAACGTCCTGACTTTC.

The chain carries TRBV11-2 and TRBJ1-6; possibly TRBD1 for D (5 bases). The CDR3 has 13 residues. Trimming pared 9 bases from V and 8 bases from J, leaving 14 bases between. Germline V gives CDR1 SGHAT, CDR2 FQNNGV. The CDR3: CASLQRRDSPLHF. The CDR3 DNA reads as TGTGCCAGTCTGCAACGCAGGGATTCACCCCTCCACTTT.

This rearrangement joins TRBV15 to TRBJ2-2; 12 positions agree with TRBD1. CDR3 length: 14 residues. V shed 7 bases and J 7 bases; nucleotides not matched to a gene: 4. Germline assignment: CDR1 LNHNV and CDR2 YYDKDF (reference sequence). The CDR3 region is CATTGTGGIGELFF. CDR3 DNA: TGTGCCACCACCGGGACAGGGGGCATCGGGGAGCTGTTTTTT.

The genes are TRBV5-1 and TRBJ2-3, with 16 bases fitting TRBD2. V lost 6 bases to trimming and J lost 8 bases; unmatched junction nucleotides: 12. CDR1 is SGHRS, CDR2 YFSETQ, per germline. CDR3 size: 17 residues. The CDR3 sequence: CASNPGTSGGASVTQYF. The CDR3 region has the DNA TGCGCCAGCAATCCCGGGACTAGCGGGGGGGCCTCGGTTACGCAGTATTTT. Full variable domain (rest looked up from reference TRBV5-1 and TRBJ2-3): KAGVTQTPRYLIKTRGQQVTLSCSPISGHRSVSWYQQTPGQGLQFLFEYFSETQRNKGNFPGRFSGRQFSNSRSEMNVSTLELGDSALYLCASNPGTSGGASVTQYFGPGTRLTVL.

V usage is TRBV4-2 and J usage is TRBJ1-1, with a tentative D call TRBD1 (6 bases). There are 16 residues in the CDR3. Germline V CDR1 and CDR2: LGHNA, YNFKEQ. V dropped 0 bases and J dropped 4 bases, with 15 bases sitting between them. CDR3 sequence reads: CASSQDTGPITTEAFF. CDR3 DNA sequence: TGTGCCAGCAGCCAAGATACAGGGCCGATAACCACTGAAGCTTTCTTT.

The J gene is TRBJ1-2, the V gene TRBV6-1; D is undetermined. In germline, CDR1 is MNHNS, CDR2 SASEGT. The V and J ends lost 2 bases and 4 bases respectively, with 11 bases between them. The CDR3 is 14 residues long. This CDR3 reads CASSEQDGPYGYTF. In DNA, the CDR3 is TGTGCCAGCAGTGAACAGGACGGGCCCTATGGCTACACCTTC.

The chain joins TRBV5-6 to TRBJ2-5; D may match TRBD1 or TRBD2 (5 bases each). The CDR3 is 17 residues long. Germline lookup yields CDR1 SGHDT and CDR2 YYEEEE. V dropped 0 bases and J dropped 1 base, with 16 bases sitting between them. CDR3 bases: TGTGCCAGCAGCTTGGACCCCCCGGGACGGCTCCAAGAGACCCAGTACTTC. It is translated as CASSLDPPGRLQETQYF.

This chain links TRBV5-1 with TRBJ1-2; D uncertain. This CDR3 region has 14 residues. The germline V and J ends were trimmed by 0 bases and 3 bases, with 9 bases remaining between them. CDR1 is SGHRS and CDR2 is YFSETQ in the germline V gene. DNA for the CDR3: TGCGCCAGCAGCTTGGATCAGATATACTATGGCTACACCTTC. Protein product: CASSLDQIYYGYTF. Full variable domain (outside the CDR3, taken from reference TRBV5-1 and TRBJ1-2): KAGVTQTPRYLIKTRGQQVTLSCSPISGHRSVSWYQQTPGQGLQFLFEYFSETQRNKGNFPGRFSGRQFSNSRSEMNVSTLELGDSALYLCASSLDQIYYGYTFGSGTRLTVV.

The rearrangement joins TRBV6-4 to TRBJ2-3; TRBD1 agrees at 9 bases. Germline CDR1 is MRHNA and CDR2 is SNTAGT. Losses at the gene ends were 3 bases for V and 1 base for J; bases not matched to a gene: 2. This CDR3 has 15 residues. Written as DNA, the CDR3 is TGTGCCAGCAGTGAACAGGGGGCGCGCACAGATACGCAGTATTTT. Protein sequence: CASSEQGARTDTQYF.

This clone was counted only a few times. CDR3 sequence (DNA): TGTGCCAGCAGTGGGACGGCCTTCTATGGCTACACCTTC. It yields the protein CASSGTAFYGYTF. The rearrangement joins TRBV28 to TRBJ1-2; D perhaps matches TRBD1 (5 bases). The V end was cut by 5 bases, the J end by 4 bases, with 11 bases between. The CDR3 spans 13 residues. Germline loops: CDR1 MDHEN, CDR2 SYDVKM.

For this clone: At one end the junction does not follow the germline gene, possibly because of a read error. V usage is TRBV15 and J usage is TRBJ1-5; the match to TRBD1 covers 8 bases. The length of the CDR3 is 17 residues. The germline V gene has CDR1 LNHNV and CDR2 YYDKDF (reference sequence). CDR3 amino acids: CVTSRGDRTNSNQPQHF. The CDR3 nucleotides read TGTGTCACCAGCAGGGGGGACAGGACCAATAGCAATCAGCCCCAGCATTTT.

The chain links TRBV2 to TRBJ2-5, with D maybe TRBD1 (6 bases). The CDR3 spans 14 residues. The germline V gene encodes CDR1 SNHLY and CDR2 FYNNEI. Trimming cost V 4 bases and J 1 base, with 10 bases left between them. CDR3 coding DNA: TGTGCCAGCAGTGGGGGGCAGTCCCAAGAGACCCAGTACTTC. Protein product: CASSGGQSQETQYF.

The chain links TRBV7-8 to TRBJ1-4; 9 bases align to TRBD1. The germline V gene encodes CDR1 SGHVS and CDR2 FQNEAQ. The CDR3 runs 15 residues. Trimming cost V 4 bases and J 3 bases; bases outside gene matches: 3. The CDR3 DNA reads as TGTGCCAGCAGCTCGACAGGGGGACCTAATGAAAAACTGTTTTTT. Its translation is CASSSTGGPNEKLFF. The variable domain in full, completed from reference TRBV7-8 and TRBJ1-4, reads GAGVSQSPRYKVAKRGQDVALRCDPISGHVSLFWYQQALGQGPEFLTYFQNEAQLDKSGLPSDRFFAERPEGSVSTLKIQRTQQEDSAVYLCASSSTGGPNEKLFFGSGTQLSVL.

The CDR3 sequence is CASRPRSSYNEQFF. As DNA, the CDR3 is TGTGCCAGCAGGCCTAGGAGCTCCTACAATGAGCAGTTCTTC. This sequence joins TRBV2 and TRBJ2-1; D not resolved. CDR3 length equals 14 residues. V was cut by 6 bases and J by 0 bases, with 9 bases left in between. CDR1 is SNHLY and CDR2 is FYNNEI in the germline V gene.

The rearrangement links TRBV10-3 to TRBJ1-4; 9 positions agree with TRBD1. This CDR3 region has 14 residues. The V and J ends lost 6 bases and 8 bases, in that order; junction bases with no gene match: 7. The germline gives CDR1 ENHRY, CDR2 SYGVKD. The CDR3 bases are TGTGCCATCAGCGGGACAGGGAGGGAGGAAAAACTGTTTTTT. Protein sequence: CAISGTGREEKLFF.